Presented here are 19 T cell receptor beta chains from one specimen sequenced in a study of beta chain features in type 1 diabetes. The antigens of these receptors remain unknown. The study's findings and limits: Type 1 diabetes patients had moderately but significantly shorter TCRB CDR3s in all four CD4+ subsets.

Expressed TCRB transcripts were sequenced, since all the RNA that had been isolated was reverse transcribed. Only in-frame clones appear in the TCRdb table, and some are missing; sequencing was by immunoSEQ multiplex PCR. The sample lists roughly 340,000 clones; around 12% were seen once. Material for sequencing was naive CD4+ T cells from blood. These receptors came from a woman aged 18-29 years with type 1 diabetes.

The chain carries TRBV6-6 and TRBJ2-1; a weak D match, TRBD1 (5 bases). V was pared by 6 bases and J by 3 bases, with 12 bases between. Germline V lookup: CDR1 MNHNY, CDR2 SVGAGI (reference sequence). This CDR3 is 14 amino acids long. This CDR3 reads CASSYTGGYNEQFF. The CDR3 DNA reads as TGTGCCAGCAGCTATACAGGCGGCTACAATGAGCAGTTCTTC.

V is TRBV11-2 and J is TRBJ2-5, with a tentative D call TRBD2 (5 bases). Looked up from germline, CDR1 is SGHAT and CDR2 is FQNNGV. CDR3 length equals 13 residues. Trimming stripped 3 bases from V and 2 bases from J, with 7 bases between. The CDR3 nucleotides are TGTGCCAGCAGCTTCGGGGAGCAAGAGACCCAGTACTTC. Protein: CASSFGEQETQYF.

This clone turned up a few times. The CDR3 nucleotides are TGTGCCAGCAGTTTAAGGGGCACAGGGCACGAGCAGTACTTC. Its translation: CASSLRGTGHEQYF. This rearrangement joins TRBV27 to TRBJ2-7; D might be TRBD1 (6 bases). Looked up from germline, CDR1 is MNHEY and CDR2 is SMNVEV (reference sequence). Trimming stripped 2 bases from V and 5 bases from J, with 13 bases between. This CDR3 is 14 amino acids long.

The table lists this clone with a few counts. The rearrangement links TRBV5-4 to TRBJ1-1, with 9 bases identical to TRBD1. The CDR3 contains 15 residues. Germline CDR1 reads SGHNT; CDR2 reads YYREEE (reference sequence). V was clipped by 4 bases and J by 4 bases; unmatched bases: 8. The CDR3 here is CASSKEQGAFTEAFF. The CDR3 nucleotides read TGTGCCAGCAGCAAAGAACAGGGGGCATTCACTGAAGCTTTCTTT.

This chain uses TRBV25-1 with TRBJ2-3, with 7 bases identical to TRBD2. V dropped 2 bases and J dropped 0; count of bases not matched to a gene: 5. Per the germline V gene, CDR1 is MGHDK and CDR2 is SYGVNS. This CDR3 comprises 16 residues. The CDR3 is CASSEGLAASTDTQYF. The CDR3 DNA follows: TGTGCCAGCAGTGAAGGGCTAGCGGCTAGCACAGATACGCAGTATTTT.

This clone was counted between two and nine times. This chain joins TRBV7-2 and TRBJ2-7; tentative D call: TRBD2 (6 bases). CDR3 length: 12 residues. Germline V gives CDR1 SGHTA, CDR2 FQGNSA. Trimming removed 8 bases at V and 2 bases at J, with 10 bases between. This CDR3 reads CASRGLTYEQYF. In nucleotides, the CDR3 is TGTGCCAGCCGGGGACTGACCTACGAGCAGTACTTC.

This rearrangement joins TRBV30 to TRBJ1-5; a possible D gene is TRBD1 (5 bases). Germline V gives CDR1 GTSNPN, CDR2 SVGIG (reference sequence). V lost 3 bases, J lost 10 bases, and 13 bases lay in between. CDR3 length: 12 amino acids. CDR3 in amino acids: CAWSAGDAPQHF. The CDR3 nucleotides read TGTGCCTGGAGCGCGGGGGACGCCCCCCAGCATTTT. The complete variable domain, with remaining parts taken from reference TRBV30 and TRBJ1-5, reads SQTIHQWPATLVQPVGSPLSLECTVEGTSNPNLYWYRQAAGRGLQLLFYSVGIGQISSEVPQNLSASRPQDRQFILSSKKLLLSDSGFYLCAWSAGDAPQHFGDGTRLSIL.

This clone was recorded only once. The J gene is TRBJ2-1, the V gene TRBV11-1; maybe TRBD2 (5 bases). Germline CDR1 is SGHAT and CDR2 is FQDESV (reference sequence). The CDR3 contains 16 residues. Trimming removed 7 bases at V and 4 bases at J, with 20 bases between. In nucleotides, the CDR3 is TGTGCCAGCACACCCCGGCTAGCAGGCAAATACAATGAGCAGTTCTTC. It encodes CASTPRLAGKYNEQFF.

This clone was found once. This sequence joins TRBV14 and TRBJ2-7, with 9 nucleotides matching TRBD1. The CDR3 runs to 15 residues. V was clipped by 8 bases and J by 2 bases; unmatched bases: 10. Germline lookup yields CDR1 SGHDN and CDR2 FVKESK. The CDR3 region is CASAGAGTGPYEQYF. The CDR3, as DNA: TGTGCCAGCGCGGGCGCCGGGACAGGGCCCTACGAGCAGTACTTC.

The genes are TRBV5-4 and TRBJ2-7; 8 bases are a match to TRBD1. CDR1 is SGHNT and CDR2 is YYREEE in the germline V gene (reference sequence). V dropped 4 bases and J dropped 1; count of bases not matched to a gene: 13. This CDR3 is 17 amino acids long. CDR3 protein: CASSPLPSGTGSYEQYF. The CDR3 DNA is TGTGCCAGCAGCCCACTCCCGTCCGGGACAGGATCCTACGAGCAGTACTTC.

This clone was seen a handful of times. The chain carries TRBV5-1 and TRBJ2-1; 8 bases agree with TRBD2. Germline V lookup: CDR1 SGHRS, CDR2 YFSETQ. J gave up 3 bases and V 4 bases, and 3 bases lay outside the gene matches. The CDR3 is 14 residues long. CDR3 loop: CASSPGGVYNEQFF. CDR3 nucleotides: TGCGCCAGCAGCCCGGGGGGGGTCTACAATGAGCAGTTCTTC.

This rearrangement joins TRBV6-1 to TRBJ2-1; D not resolved. Trimming shortened V by 2 bases and J by 13 bases, and 15 bases separated the two germline ends. CDR3 length equals 13 residues. The germline V gene encodes CDR1 MNHNS and CDR2 SASEGT. Here the CDR3 DNA reads TGTGCCAGCAGTGAATTAAGTCCGGCGGTCCAGTTCTTC. Its protein is CASSELSPAVQFF.

The V and J genes are TRBV27 and TRBJ1-1; D may be TRBD1 (6 bases). V lost 6 bases and J lost 1, with 12 bases in between. The CDR3 contains 14 residues. Germline V CDR1 and CDR2: MNHEY, SMNVEV (reference sequence). Here the CDR3 reads CASRPGQWNTEAFF. The CDR3 coding sequence is TGTGCCAGCAGACCCGGACAGTGGAACACTGAAGCTTTCTTT.

The chain is built from TRBV19 and TRBJ1-5; D gene unclear. Trimming took off 3 bases at V and 7 bases at J, with 10 bases between the two ends. CDR1 and CDR2 (germline): LNHDA, SQIVND (reference sequence). The CDR3 is 13 amino acids. The CDR3 sequence: CASSIGLRQPQHF. In DNA form, the CDR3 reads TGTGCCAGTAGTATTGGGCTACGACAGCCCCAGCATTTT.

The chain links TRBV29-1 to TRBJ1-4; D not certain. The germline V gene encodes CDR1 SQVTM and CDR2 ANQGSEA. V gave up 4 bases and J gave up 4 bases, with 10 bases separating them. This CDR3 contains 13 residues. The chain's CDR3 is CSVGGLNNEKLFF. CDR3 bases: TGCAGCGTTGGAGGTCTTAATAATGAAAAACTGTTTTTT.

The J gene is TRBJ1-1, the V gene TRBV25-1, with 10 bases lining up with TRBD1. CDR1 and CDR2 from the germline V gene are MGHDK and SYGVNS. The trim removed 7 bases at V and 4 bases at J, leaving 6 bases unmatched. The CDR3 is made up of 14 amino acids. The DNA of the CDR3 is TGTGCCAGCACCGGGACAGGGGTGAGCACTGAAGCTTTCTTT. It is translated as CASTGTGVSTEAFF.

This clone appeared a few times. V is TRBV18 and J is TRBJ1-1; unclear D gene. V was clipped by 2 bases and J by 7 bases, with 11 bases between them. CDR3 length equals 13 residues. Germline V gene lookup returns CDR1 KGHSH and CDR2 LQKENI. CDR3 coding DNA: TGTGCCAGCTCACCAATCGTCGAGAGTGAAGCTTTCTTT. Translated: CASSPIVESEAFF.

This clone was found a few times. The chain is built from TRBV9 and TRBJ2-1, with TRBD1 matching 8 bases. With V trimmed by 5 bases and J by 8 bases, 9 bases remained unmatched. This CDR3 has 14 residues. Germline CDR1 is SGDLS and CDR2 is YYNGEE. The CDR3 spells CASRAETGVDEQFF. The CDR3 DNA follows: TGTGCCAGCAGGGCGGAGACAGGGGTGGATGAGCAGTTCTTC.

This clone was detected a few times. Other DNA sequences within the sample encode an identical CDR3. The chain employs TRBV7-9 and TRBJ2-1, with 9 bases aligning to TRBD2. Trimming took 3 bases from V and 4 from J; bases not matched to a gene: 4. The CDR3 has 15 residues. Germline CDR1 reads SEHNR; CDR2 reads FQNEAQ (reference sequence). Written as DNA, the CDR3 is TGTGCCAGCAGCTTGTCTCTAGCGGGGTACAATGAGCAGTTCTTC. This translates into CASSLSLAGYNEQFF.